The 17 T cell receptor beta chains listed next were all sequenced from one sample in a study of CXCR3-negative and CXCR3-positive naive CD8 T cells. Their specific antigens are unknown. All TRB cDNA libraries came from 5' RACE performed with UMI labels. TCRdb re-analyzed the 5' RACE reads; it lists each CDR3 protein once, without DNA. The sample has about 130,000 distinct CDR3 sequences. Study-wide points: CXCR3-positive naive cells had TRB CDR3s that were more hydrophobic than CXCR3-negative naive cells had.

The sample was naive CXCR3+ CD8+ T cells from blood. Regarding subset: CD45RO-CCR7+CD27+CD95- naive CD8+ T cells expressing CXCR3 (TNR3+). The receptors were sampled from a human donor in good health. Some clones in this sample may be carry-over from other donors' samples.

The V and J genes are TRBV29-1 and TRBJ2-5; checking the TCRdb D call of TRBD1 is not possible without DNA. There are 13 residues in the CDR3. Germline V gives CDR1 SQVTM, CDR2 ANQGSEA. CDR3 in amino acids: CSVPGTEQETQYF. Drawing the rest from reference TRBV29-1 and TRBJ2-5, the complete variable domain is SAVISQKPSRDICQRGTSLTIQCQVDSQVTMMFWYRQQPGQSLTLIATANQGSEATYESGFVIDKFPISRPNLTFSTLTVSNMSPEDSSIYLCSVPGTEQETQYFGPGTRLLVL.

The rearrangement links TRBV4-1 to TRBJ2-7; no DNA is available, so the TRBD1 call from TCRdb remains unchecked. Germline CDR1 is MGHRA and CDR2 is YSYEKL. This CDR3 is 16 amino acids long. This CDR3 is CASSQEKTAPSYEQYF.

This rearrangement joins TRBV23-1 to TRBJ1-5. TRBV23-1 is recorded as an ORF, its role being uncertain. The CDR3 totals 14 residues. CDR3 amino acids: CASSLRRSNQPQHF.

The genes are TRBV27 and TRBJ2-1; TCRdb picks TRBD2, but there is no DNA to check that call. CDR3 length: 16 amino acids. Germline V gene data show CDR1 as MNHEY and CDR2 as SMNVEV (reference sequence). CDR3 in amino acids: CASSSLSGASYNEQFF.

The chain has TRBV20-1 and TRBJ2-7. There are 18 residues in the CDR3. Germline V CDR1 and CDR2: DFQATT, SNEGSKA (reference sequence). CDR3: CSARDNSGDLRSSYEQYF.

CDR3 sequence: CASSMGHRYEQYF. The chain has TRBV19 and TRBJ2-7. The CDR3 sequence is 13 residues long. CDR1 LNHDA and CDR2 SQIVND come from the germline V gene (reference sequence).

CDR3 protein: CASLHRDEFYNEQFF. This chain uses TRBV18 with TRBJ2-1. Per germline, CDR1 KGHSH and CDR2 LQKENI. This CDR3 comprises 15 residues.

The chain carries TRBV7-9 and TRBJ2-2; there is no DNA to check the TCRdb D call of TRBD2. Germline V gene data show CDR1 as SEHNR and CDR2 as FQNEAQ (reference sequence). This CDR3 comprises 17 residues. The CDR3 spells CASSSSIAGWDTGELFF.

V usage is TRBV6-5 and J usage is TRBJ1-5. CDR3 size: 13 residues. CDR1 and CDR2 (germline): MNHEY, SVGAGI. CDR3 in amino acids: CASSYSSGQPQHF.

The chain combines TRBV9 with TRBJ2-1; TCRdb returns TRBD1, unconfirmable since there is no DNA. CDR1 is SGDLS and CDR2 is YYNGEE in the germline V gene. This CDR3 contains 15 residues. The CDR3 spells CASSSHDGIYNEQFF.

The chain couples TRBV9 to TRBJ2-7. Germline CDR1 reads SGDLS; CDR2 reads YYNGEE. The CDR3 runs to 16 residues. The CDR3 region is CASSVGEGLSVYEQYF.

CDR3 amino acids: CSADVTGTPSYEQYF. This chain links TRBV20-1 with TRBJ2-7; as DNA is missing, the TRBD1 call by TCRdb cannot be tested. Germline V CDR1 and CDR2: DFQATT, SNEGSKA (reference sequence). CDR3 length equals 15 residues.

CDR3 amino acids: CASSSPQTGANVLTF. The chain carries TRBV27 and TRBJ2-6. The CDR3 loop spans 15 amino acids. CDR1 MNHEY and CDR2 SMNVEV come from the germline V gene (reference sequence).

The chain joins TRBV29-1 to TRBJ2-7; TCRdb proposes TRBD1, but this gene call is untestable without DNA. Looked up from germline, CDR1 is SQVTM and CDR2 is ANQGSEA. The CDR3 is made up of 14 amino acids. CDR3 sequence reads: CSGAGTGYSYEQYF.

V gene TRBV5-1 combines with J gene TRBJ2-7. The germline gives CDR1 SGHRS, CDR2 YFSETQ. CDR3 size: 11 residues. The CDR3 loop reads CASSETGEQYF.

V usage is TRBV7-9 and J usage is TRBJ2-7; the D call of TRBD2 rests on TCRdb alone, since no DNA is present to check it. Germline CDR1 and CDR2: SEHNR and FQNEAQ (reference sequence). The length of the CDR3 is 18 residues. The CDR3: CASSSSLTLEVNPYEQYF.

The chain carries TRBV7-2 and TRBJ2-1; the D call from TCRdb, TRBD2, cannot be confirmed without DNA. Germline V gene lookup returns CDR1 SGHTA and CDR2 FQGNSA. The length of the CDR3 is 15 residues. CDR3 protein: CASSLEAGLYNEQFF.